The rows below give T cell receptor beta chains drawn from one sample of a study of CD8+CD57+ T cells in acquired aplastic anemia. TCRdb re-called the reads through MiXCR, storing one row per CDR3 protein. The sample records 150,000 to 200,000 distinct CDR3 sequences, 64% being singletons. Sequences were obtained from sorted CD4+, CD8+, or CD8+CD57+ T cells (not recorded which) from PBMCs. All receptors come from a human donor with severe aplastic anemia or a healthy control (not recorded which). The CDR3 runs from the conserved cysteine through the conserved F or W. The order of the fields is J gene, clone size, D gene, V gene, CDR3 protein, CDR3 DNA. The D gene is left open where the match is weak. Only part of the rows carry a size: once, few, many, or a class if the clone is expanded.

J: TRBJ2-5; size: .; D: TRBD2; V: TRBV9; CDR3: CASSPLAAETQYF; DNA: TGTGCCAGCAGCCCACTAGCGGCAGAGACCCAGTACTTC
J: TRBJ2-1; size: .; D: .; V: TRBV9; CDR3: CASSVGGGGYNEQFF; DNA: TGTGCCAGCAGCGTAGGAGGGGGGGGGTACAATGAGCAGTTCTTC
J: TRBJ2-5; size: .; D: .; V: TRBV7-9; CDR3: CASSPWSGVETQYF; DNA: TGTGCCAGCAGCCCGTGGAGTGGAGTAGAGACCCAGTACTTC
J: TRBJ2-5; size: many; D: TRBD2; V: TRBV6-5; CDR3: CASTYGTSGGKETQYF; DNA: TGTGCCAGCACCTATGGGACTAGCGGGGGAAAAGAGACCCAGTACTTC
J: TRBJ1-1; size: .; D: .; V: TRBV19; CDR3: CASSISPALNTEAFF; DNA: TGTGCCAGTAGTATATCACCAGCCCTGAACACTGAAGCTTTCTTT
J: TRBJ1-2; size: .; D: .; V: TRBV29-1; CDR3: CSVEAPARRMSGYTF; DNA: TGCAGCGTTGAAGCCCCAGCCAGGAGGATGAGCGGCTACACCTTC
J: TRBJ2-1; size: .; D: TRBD1; V: TRBV20-1; CDR3: CSASGQGEQFF; DNA: TGCAGTGCTAGTGGACAGGGCGAGCAGTTCTTC
J: TRBJ2-7; size: .; D: .; V: TRBV6-5; CDR3: CASRSGRGGSYEQYF; DNA: TGTGCCAGCAGATCAGGGAGAGGTGGCTCCTACGAGCAGTACTTC
J: TRBJ1-6; size: many; D: .; V: TRBV3-1; CDR3: CASSQDAGPSYNSPLHF; DNA: TGTGCCAGCAGCCAAGATGCCGGGCCTTCCTATAATTCACCCCTCCACTTT
J: TRBJ1-1; size: .; D: TRBD1; V: TRBV19; CDR3: CASLRGLDTEAFF; DNA: TGTGCCAGTCTCAGGGGGCTCGACACTGAAGCTTTCTTT
J: TRBJ2-1; size: .; D: TRBD2; V: TRBV13; CDR3: CASSFGGAPDNEQFF; DNA: TGTGCCAGCAGCTTCGGGGGGGCCCCAGACAATGAGCAGTTCTTC
J: TRBJ2-7; size: .; D: TRBD1; V: TRBV2; CDR3: CASSVRTGGAYEQYF; DNA: TGTGCCAGCAGTGTACGGACAGGGGGAGCCTACGAGCAGTACTTC